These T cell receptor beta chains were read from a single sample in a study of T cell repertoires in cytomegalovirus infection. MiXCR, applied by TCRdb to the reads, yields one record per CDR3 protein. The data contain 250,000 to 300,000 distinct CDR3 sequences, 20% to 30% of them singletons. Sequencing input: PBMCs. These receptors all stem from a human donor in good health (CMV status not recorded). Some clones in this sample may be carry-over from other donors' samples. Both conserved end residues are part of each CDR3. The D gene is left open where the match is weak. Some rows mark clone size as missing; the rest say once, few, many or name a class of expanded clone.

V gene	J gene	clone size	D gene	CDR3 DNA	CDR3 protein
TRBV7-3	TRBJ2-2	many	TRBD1	TGTGCCAGCAGCCCTCGGACAGGGGCGGCCACCGGGGAGCTGTTTTTT	CASSPRTGAATGELFF
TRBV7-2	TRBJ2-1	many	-	TGTGCCAGCAGCTTCTTCGGCCGAGGGGTCAACAATGAGCAGTTCTTC	CASSFFGRGVNNEQFF
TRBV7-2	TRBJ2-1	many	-	TGTGCCAGCAGCTTGGTTTGGCGCGATGAGCAGTTCTTC	CASSLVWRDEQFF
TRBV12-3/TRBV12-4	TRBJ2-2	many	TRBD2	TGTGCCAGCAGTGCAAGGGGGACTAGCGGGAGCGCGAACACCGGGGAGCTGTTTTTT	CASSARGTSGSANTGELFF
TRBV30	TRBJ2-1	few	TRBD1	TGTGCCTGGGGACAGGCCCTCTACAATGAGCAGTTCTTC	CAWGQALYNEQFF
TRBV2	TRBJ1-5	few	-	TGTGCCAGCAGTGCCCCCCCAGCTAGCAATCAGCCCCAGCATTTT	CASSAPPASNQPQHF
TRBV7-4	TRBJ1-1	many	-	TGTGCCAGCAGTTACAACACCTCGACGGACACTGAAGCTTTCTTT	CASSYNTSTDTEAFF
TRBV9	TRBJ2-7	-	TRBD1	TGTGCCAGCAGCGTAGGGACAGGGGTTCTCTACGAGCAGTACTTC	CASSVGTGVLYEQYF
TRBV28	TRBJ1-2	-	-	TGTGCCAGCAGTTTTCCGCAGGACAATGGCTACACCTTC	CASSFPQDNGYTF
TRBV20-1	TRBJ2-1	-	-	TGCAGTGCTAGAGACGAAACACGATTAACGGGGGTGATTAATGAGCAGTTCTTC	CSARDETRLTGVINEQFF
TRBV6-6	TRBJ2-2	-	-	TGTGCCAGCAGTGAGATGGGGGCGTTTACCGGGGAGCTGTTTTTT	CASSEMGAFTGELFF
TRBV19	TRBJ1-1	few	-	TGTGCCAGTAGTATCAGGCAGCGGGGGGCTGAAGCTTTCTTT	CASSIRQRGAEAFF
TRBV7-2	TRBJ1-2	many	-	TGTGCCAGCAGCACACAGGGAGGGTATGGCTACACCTTC	CASSTQGGYGYTF
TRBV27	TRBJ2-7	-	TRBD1	TGTGCCAGCCGAAGAGAGGGACAGGGGTCCTACGAGCAGTACTTC	CASRREGQGSYEQYF
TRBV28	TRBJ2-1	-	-	TGTGCCAGCGCACCACCCGACCCCCGGTTGAACAATGAGCAGTTCTTC	CASAPPDPRLNNEQFF
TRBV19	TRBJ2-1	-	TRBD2	TGTGCCAGTACCCACCCGGGACTAGCGGGCCTGGGTACTTACAATGAGCAGTTCTTC	CASTHPGLAGLGTYNEQFF
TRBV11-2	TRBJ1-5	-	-	TGTGCCAGCAGCTTGACAGTGGTGAATCAGCCCCAGCATTTT	CASSLTVVNQPQHF
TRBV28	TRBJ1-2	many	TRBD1	TGTGCCAGCAGTTTGGGGACAGGGATCTATGGCTACACCTTC	CASSLGTGIYGYTF
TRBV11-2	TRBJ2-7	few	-	TGTGCCAGCAGCTTAGATACCGGGTACGGGTACGAGCAGTACTTC	CASSLDTGYGYEQYF
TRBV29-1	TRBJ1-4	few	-	TGCAGCGTATGGATGGGGTCGGAAAAACTGTTTTTT	CSVWMGSEKLFF
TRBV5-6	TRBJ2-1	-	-	TGTGCCAGCACGAACCCCAATGAGCAGTTCTTC	CASTNPNEQFF
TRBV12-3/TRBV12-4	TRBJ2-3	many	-	TGTGCCAGCAGTTTATCGGGGTCAGATACGCAGTATTTT	CASSLSGSDTQYF
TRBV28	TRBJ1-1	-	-	TGTGCCAGCAGTTTATCCGTCGGGAACACTGAAGCTTTCTTT	CASSLSVGNTEAFF
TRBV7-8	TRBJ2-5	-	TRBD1	TGTGCCAGCAGAAGACAGGGGGAAAAAGAGACCCAGTACTTC	CASRRQGEKETQYF
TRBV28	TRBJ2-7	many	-	TGTGCCAGCAAAGGGGGGCTCTACGAGCAGTACTTC	CASKGGLYEQYF
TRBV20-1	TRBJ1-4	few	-	TGCAGTGCTAGGCTGGGAGGGGAAAAACTGTTTTTT	CSARLGGEKLFF
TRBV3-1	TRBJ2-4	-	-	TGTGCCAGCAGCCAACGCGGCTCAGGGAACATTCAGTACTTC	CASSQRGSGNIQYF
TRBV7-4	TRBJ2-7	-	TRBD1	TGTGCCAGCAGCTTATCCGGGACAGAGTACGAGCAGTACTTC	CASSLSGTEYEQYF
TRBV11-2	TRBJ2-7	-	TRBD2	TGTGCCAGCAGCTTTACGGGAGGCGAGCAGTACTTC	CASSFTGGEQYF
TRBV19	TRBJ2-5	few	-	TGTGCCAGTAGTAGCTCACAGACCCAGTACTTC	CASSSSQTQYF
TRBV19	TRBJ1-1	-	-	TGTGCCAGTAGTATACTTGTAGGGAACACTGAAGCTTTCTTT	CASSILVGNTEAFF
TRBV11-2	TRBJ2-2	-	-	TGTGCCAGCAGCCTATCTGGGGGGGGCCGCACCGGGGAGCTGTTTTTT	CASSLSGGGRTGELFF
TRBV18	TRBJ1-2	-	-	TGTGCCAGCTCACGTATAAGCCGGGACCGCGGAAGAAATGGCTACACCTTC	CASSRISRDRGRNGYTF
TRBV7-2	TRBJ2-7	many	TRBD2	TGTGCCAGCAGCTTAAGGTCTAGCGGAACCTACGAGCAGTACTTC	CASSLRSSGTYEQYF
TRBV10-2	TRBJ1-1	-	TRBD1	TGCGCCAGCAGTGAGGCAGGGGGGGGTGCTGAAGCTTTCTTT	CASSEAGGGAEAFF
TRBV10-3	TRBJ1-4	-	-	TGTGCCATCATGGAGGGGCTCGGTGAAAAACTGTTTTTT	CAIMEGLGEKLFF
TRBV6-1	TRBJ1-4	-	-	TGTGCCAGCAGTTACCGGGGGCAAGAACTGTTTTTT	CASSYRGQELFF
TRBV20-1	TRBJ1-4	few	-	TGCAGTGCTAGTGAGGGAGGTTTGGGTGAAAAACTGTTTTTT	CSASEGGLGEKLFF
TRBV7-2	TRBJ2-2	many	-	TGTGCCAGCAGCTTACCTCTGACGAACACCGGGGAGCTGTTTTTT	CASSLPLTNTGELFF
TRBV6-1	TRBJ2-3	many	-	TGTGCCAGCAGTTACGATGGGACACGGAACACAGATACGCAGTATTTT	CASSYDGTRNTDTQYF
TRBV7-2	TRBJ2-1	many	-	TGTGCCAGCAGCTCGGGTCTAACGTCCACGCAGTTCTTC	CASSSGLTSTQFF
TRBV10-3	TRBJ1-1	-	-	TGTGCCATCAGTGAGTCTTTGGGGGGCGGCACTGAAGCTTTCTTT	CAISESLGGGTEAFF
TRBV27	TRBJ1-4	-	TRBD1	TGTGCCAGCAGTTTACAGGGGGCGACAACTAATGAAAAACTGTTTTTT	CASSLQGATTNEKLFF
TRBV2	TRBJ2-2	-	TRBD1	TGTGCCAGCAGTGAAGCGCGCGACAGGGGACTCGGGGAGCTGTTTTTT	CASSEARDRGLGELFF
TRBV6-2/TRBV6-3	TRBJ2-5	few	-	TGTGCCAGCAGTTACGGCGGGACAGAGACCCAGTACTTC	CASSYGGTETQYF
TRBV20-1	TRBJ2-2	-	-	TGCAGTGCTAGAGGGGACGGCCCCCTAATAAACACCGGGGAGCTGTTTTTT	CSARGDGPLINTGELFF
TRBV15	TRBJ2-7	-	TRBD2	TGTGCCACCAGCACGGACAGCCCCTTAAGGCTAGCGGGAGCCCCCTACGAGCAGTACTTC	CATSTDSPLRLAGAPYEQYF
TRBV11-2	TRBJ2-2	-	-	TGTGCCAGCAGCGCGACTAGTCGTGACACCGGGGAGCTGTTTTTT	CASSATSRDTGELFF
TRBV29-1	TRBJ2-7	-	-	TGCAGCGTTGAAATCTCCCACACCTACGAGCAGTACTTC	CSVEISHTYEQYF
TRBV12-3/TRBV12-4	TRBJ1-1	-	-	TGTGCCAGCAGTTTGACAGCTATTGAAGCTTTCTTT	CASSLTAIEAFF
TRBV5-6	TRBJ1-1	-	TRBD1	TGTGCCAGCAGCTTGTTTCTGGGACAGGTGACTGAAGCTTTCTTT	CASSLFLGQVTEAFF
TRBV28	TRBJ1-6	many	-	TGTGCCAGCAGTCCATTAACAGGGCTAGGATCTTTTCCCCTCCACTTT	CASSPLTGLGSFPLHF
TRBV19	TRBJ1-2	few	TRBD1	TGTGCCAGTAGTCTTCCGGGACAGGGGGCAAACTATGGCTACACCTTC	CASSLPGQGANYGYTF
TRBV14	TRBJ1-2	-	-	TGTGCCAGCAGTGCGGGTCCCCCGGCTAACTATGGCTACACCTTC	CASSAGPPANYGYTF
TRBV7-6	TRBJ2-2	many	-	TGTGCCAGCAGCTTAGCGCAGGGGACCGGGGAGCTGTTTTTT	CASSLAQGTGELFF
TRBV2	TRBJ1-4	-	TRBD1	TGTGCCAGCGTACAGACGGGACAGCTGAATGAAAAACTGTTTTTT	CASVQTGQLNEKLFF
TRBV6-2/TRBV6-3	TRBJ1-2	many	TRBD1	TGTGCCAGCAGAGGGACAGGGGACGATGGCTACACCTTC	CASRGTGDDGYTF
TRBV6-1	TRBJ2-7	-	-	TGTGCCAGCAGATCTTTGGCAGGGGCAACCTACGAGCAGTACTTC	CASRSLAGATYEQYF
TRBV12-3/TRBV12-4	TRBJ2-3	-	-	TGTGCCAGCAGTTCAGACTCAAGCACAGATACGCAGTATTTT	CASSSDSSTDTQYF